This TCR beta chain originates from a study of blood T cell repertoires in COVID-19. Overall study context: Each recovered donor of Cohort 3 presented with two negative PCRs, clearance, or symptom resolution.

TCRdb keeps only in-frame clones here, not all; method: immunoSEQ multiplex PCR. The table lists a few hundred thousand clones, about nine tenths of them singletons. Germline V gene lookup returns CDR1 SQVTM and CDR2 ANQGSEA. V shed 4 bases and J 3 bases; nucleotides not matched to a gene: 6. The CDR3 runs 13 residues. This clonotype was obtained from a man aged 30 to 39 in a cohort exposed to, infected with or recovered from COVID-19 (not recorded which). V is TRBV29-1 and J is TRBJ2-7; 7 positions match TRBD2. The sample comprised PBMCs or T cells enriched from blood (not recorded which). The CDR3: CSVAGTSDYEQYF. In DNA, the CDR3 is TGCAGCGTTGCAGGTACTAGCGACTACGAGCAGTACTTC.